A single sample is the source of the 4 T cell receptor beta chains below, sequenced in a study of identifying expanded T cells in peripheral blood. Measured with immunoSEQ multiplex PCR; TCRdb has only the in-frame clones, and not every one. Of 95,000 to 100,000 clones listed, roughly 85% are singletons. Material for sequencing was blood. These receptors all come from a person aged 18 to 75 in good health.

This clone has just a few counts. The genes are TRBV7-2 and TRBJ1-6; no reliable D call. Trimming stripped 5 bases from V and 10 bases from J, with 12 bases between. Germline-derived CDR1 and CDR2 are SGHTA and FQGNSA. The CDR3 consists of 13 residues. The CDR3 spells CASSLLAGSPLHF. Here the CDR3 DNA reads TGTGCCAGCAGCCTCTTGGCTGGGTCACCCCTCCACTTT. The complete variable domain, with remaining parts taken from reference TRBV7-2 and TRBJ1-6, reads GAGVSQSPSNKVTEKGKDVELRCDPISGHTALYWYRQSLGQGLEFLIYFQGNSAPDKSGLPSDRFSAERTGGSVSTLTIQRTQQEDSAVYLCASSLLAGSPLHFGNGTRLTVT.

The chain couples TRBV6-5 to TRBJ1-1, with D possibly TRBD1 on 5 matching bases. V was clipped by 6 bases and J by 6 bases, with 17 bases between them. CDR1 is MNHEY and CDR2 is SVGAGI in the germline V gene. The CDR3 sequence is 14 residues long. The CDR3 bases are TGTGCCAGCAGGGACACGTCCGCGGGCTCTGAAGCTTTCTTT. Translation: CASRDTSAGSEAFF.

V usage is TRBV11-2 and J usage is TRBJ2-5; no firm D call. Germline V gene sequence: CDR1 SGHAT, CDR2 FQNNGV. V shed 5 bases and J shed 4 bases, with 11 bases lying between them. The CDR3 loop spans 13 amino acids. For the CDR3, the DNA is TGTGCCAGCAGCGAATGGGGATCAGAGACCCAGTACTTC. Encoded protein: CASSEWGSETQYF.

The V and J genes are TRBV7-9 and TRBJ2-6; no clear D. Trimming stripped 5 bases from V and 0 bases from J, with 8 bases between. Germline assignment: CDR1 SEHNR and CDR2 FQNEAQ (reference sequence). There are 15 residues in the CDR3. The CDR3 DNA reads as TGTGCCAGCAGCACCACGGACTCTGGGGCCAACGTCCTGACTTTC. It yields the protein CASSTTDSGANVLTF.